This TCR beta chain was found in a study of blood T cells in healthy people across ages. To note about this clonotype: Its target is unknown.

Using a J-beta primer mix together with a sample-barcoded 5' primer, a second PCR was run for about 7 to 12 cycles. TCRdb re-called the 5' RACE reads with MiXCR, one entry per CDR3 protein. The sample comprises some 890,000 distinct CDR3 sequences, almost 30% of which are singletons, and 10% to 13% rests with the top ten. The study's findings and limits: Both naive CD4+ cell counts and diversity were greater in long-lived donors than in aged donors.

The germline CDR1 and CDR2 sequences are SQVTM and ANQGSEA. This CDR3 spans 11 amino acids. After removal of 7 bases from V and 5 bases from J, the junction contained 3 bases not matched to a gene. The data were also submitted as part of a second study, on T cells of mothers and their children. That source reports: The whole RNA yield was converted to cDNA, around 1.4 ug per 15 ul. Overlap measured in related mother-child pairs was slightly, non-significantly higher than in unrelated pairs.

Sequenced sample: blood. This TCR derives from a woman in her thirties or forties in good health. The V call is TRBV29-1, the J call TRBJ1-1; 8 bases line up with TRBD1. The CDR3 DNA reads TGCAGCGCAGGGGGCGAGACTGAAGCTTTCTTT. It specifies CSAGGETEAFF.